This TCR beta chain originates from a study of blood T cell repertoires in COVID-19. The wider study: Acute and convalescent COVID-19 samples came from the United States, Italy and Spain. Nucleic acid was either cDNA or gDNA, and it came from T cells, B-cell-depleted T cells, or PBMCs.

Original processing notes: Amplification from reference gene primers served as the basis for estimated nucleated cell counts. Method: immunoSEQ multiplex PCR; TCRdb's copy keeps in-frame clones and lacks some. V and J calls and clone size are given by that table; D and trimming were obtained from the DNA. The sample consists of tens of thousands of clones, around 90% of them appearing once. Sample: peripheral blood. This TCR derives from a human donor with active COVID-19. The donor label of this sample is uncertain.

Here the CDR3 DNA reads TGTGCCACCAGTGATGCTACAGGGGAGTCCAACTATGGCTACACCTTC. This codes for CATSDATGESNYGYTF. The chain uses TRBV24-1 and TRBJ1-2; 7 bases map to TRBD1. Germline assignment: CDR1 KGHDR and CDR2 SFDVKD. J was trimmed by 2 bases and V by 3 bases; bases with no gene match: 8. This CDR3 has 16 residues.